This is a list of T cell receptor beta chains from one sample in a study of blood T cell repertoires in COVID-19. Produced via immunoSEQ multiplex PCR; TCRdb's table is partial and in-frame only. This sample carries 350,000 or so clones, 89% of them seen once, and the ten largest clones take around 3.9%. The sequenced sample consisted of peripheral blood. The receptors were sampled from a woman aged 55-70 years with COVID-19, enrolled during active disease. Each CDR3 is given with its conserved first and last residue. The order of the fields is J gene, D gene, V gene, clone size, CDR3 DNA, CDR3 protein. The D gene is left open where the match is weak. Rows may omit the clone size; those that give it use once, few, many or a size class.

j_gene: TRBJ2-7; d_gene: TRBD2; v_gene: TRBV4-1; abundance: -; CDR3nt: TGCGCCAGCAGCCTCGGACTAGCGAATTCCTACGAGCAGTACTTC; CDR3aa: CASSLGLANSYEQYF
j_gene: TRBJ2-1; d_gene: -; v_gene: TRBV9; abundance: -; CDR3nt: TGTGCCAGCAGCCTCTCTGCGGGGGCTGGCAATGAGCAGTTCTTC; CDR3aa: CASSLSAGAGNEQFF
j_gene: TRBJ1-2; d_gene: TRBD1; v_gene: TRBV5-1; abundance: -; CDR3nt: TGCGCCAGCAGCTCAGGACAGGGCGGGGGTGGCTACACCTTC; CDR3aa: CASSSGQGGGGYTF
j_gene: TRBJ1-6; d_gene: -; v_gene: TRBV2; abundance: once; CDR3nt: TGTGCCAGCAGTGAAGGGGCTCCCTCCTATAATTCACCCCTCCACTTT; CDR3aa: CASSEGAPSYNSPLHF
j_gene: TRBJ1-4; d_gene: TRBD1; v_gene: TRBV19; abundance: -; CDR3nt: TGTGCCAGTAGTATAGGCACGGGACAGGGCGAAGAAAAACTGTTTTTT; CDR3aa: CASSIGTGQGEEKLFF
j_gene: TRBJ1-3; d_gene: TRBD1; v_gene: TRBV18; abundance: few; CDR3nt: TGTGCCAGCTCTCGGGACAGGGTAACTGGAAACACCATATATTTT; CDR3aa: CASSRDRVTGNTIYF
j_gene: TRBJ2-1; d_gene: TRBD1; v_gene: TRBV10-3; abundance: -; CDR3nt: TGTGCCATCAGTTGGGACAGAATTAACAATGAGCAGTTCTTC; CDR3aa: CAISWDRINNEQFF
j_gene: TRBJ1-2; d_gene: -; v_gene: TRBV19; abundance: -; CDR3nt: TGTGCCAGTATCAACATCGGAGCTAACTATGGCTACACCTTC; CDR3aa: CASINIGANYGYTF
j_gene: TRBJ1-4; d_gene: -; v_gene: TRBV5-4; abundance: -; CDR3nt: TGTGCCAGCAGCTTGAGGGGCCCAGTTAATGAAAAACTGTTTTTT; CDR3aa: CASSLRGPVNEKLFF
j_gene: TRBJ1-6; d_gene: -; v_gene: TRBV6-5; abundance: -; CDR3nt: TGTGCCAGCAGTTCCGCCGGTGGGAGGGAGTCACCCCTCCACTTT; CDR3aa: CASSSAGGRESPLHF
j_gene: TRBJ2-6; d_gene: -; v_gene: TRBV11-2; abundance: -; CDR3nt: TGTGCCAGCAGTACAGGCTCCACTGGGGCCAACGTCCTGACTTTC; CDR3aa: CASSTGSTGANVLTF
j_gene: TRBJ2-3; d_gene: -; v_gene: TRBV12-3/TRBV12-4; abundance: -; CDR3nt: TGTGCCAGCAGCTTGAGGTGGACAGATACGCAGTATTTT; CDR3aa: CASSLRWTDTQYF
j_gene: TRBJ1-6; d_gene: -; v_gene: TRBV2; abundance: -; CDR3nt: TGTGCCAGCAGTGCTTGGCATAATTCACCCCTCCACTTT; CDR3aa: CASSAWHNSPLHF
j_gene: TRBJ2-6; d_gene: TRBD2; v_gene: TRBV4-1; abundance: -; CDR3nt: TGCGCCAGCAGCCAACTGGACGGGGCGGGAGCTGGGGCCAACGTCCTGACTTTC; CDR3aa: CASSQLDGAGAGANVLTF
j_gene: TRBJ2-5; d_gene: TRBD2; v_gene: TRBV7-8; abundance: -; CDR3nt: TGTGCCAGCAGCTCCCAGTCGCGGGGGGGCGAGAAGACCCAGTACTTC; CDR3aa: CASSSQSRGGEKTQYF
j_gene: TRBJ1-2; d_gene: -; v_gene: TRBV7-9; abundance: -; CDR3nt: TGTGCCAGCAGCTTAGGGGCGAGGGCTAACTATGGCTACACCTTC; CDR3aa: CASSLGARANYGYTF
j_gene: TRBJ1-1; d_gene: -; v_gene: TRBV9; abundance: -; CDR3nt: TGTGCCAGCAGCGTAGTTACTAAATCTGAAGCTTTCTTT; CDR3aa: CASSVVTKSEAFF
j_gene: TRBJ2-5; d_gene: -; v_gene: TRBV7-2; abundance: -; CDR3nt: TGTGCCAGCAGCTTAGCGGGGGGAGGAGAGACCCAGTACTTC; CDR3aa: CASSLAGGGETQYF
j_gene: TRBJ1-6; d_gene: -; v_gene: TRBV6-6; abundance: -; CDR3nt: TGTGCCAGCACACACAGCAATTCACCCCTCCACTTT; CDR3aa: CASTHSNSPLHF
j_gene: TRBJ2-3; d_gene: -; v_gene: TRBV11-2; abundance: -; CDR3nt: TGTGCCAGCAGGACGGGGGGCCTCACCCATACGCAGTATTTT; CDR3aa: CASRTGGLTHTQYF
j_gene: TRBJ1-1; d_gene: -; v_gene: TRBV5-1; abundance: -; CDR3nt: TGCGCCAGCAGTTCCAGGGCGACGAACACTGAAGCTTTCTTT; CDR3aa: CASSSRATNTEAFF
j_gene: TRBJ1-1; d_gene: TRBD1; v_gene: TRBV9; abundance: -; CDR3nt: TGTGCCAGCAGCGTAGGAGGGGGCGGCACTGAAGCTTTCTTT; CDR3aa: CASSVGGGGTEAFF
j_gene: TRBJ1-1; d_gene: TRBD1; v_gene: TRBV2; abundance: -; CDR3nt: TGTGCCAGCAGTGAACAGGGGGCCATCACTGAAGCTTTCTTT; CDR3aa: CASSEQGAITEAFF
j_gene: TRBJ1-6; d_gene: -; v_gene: TRBV30; abundance: -; CDR3nt: TGTGCCTGGACCCAGCGAGCAGGAGGGAATTCACCCCTCCACTTT; CDR3aa: CAWTQRAGGNSPLHF
j_gene: TRBJ1-4; d_gene: TRBD1; v_gene: TRBV14; abundance: -; CDR3nt: TGTGCCAGCAGCCTCTCAGGGGGCGTCAGTGAAAAACTGTTTTTT; CDR3aa: CASSLSGGVSEKLFF
j_gene: TRBJ2-7; d_gene: TRBD2; v_gene: TRBV11-3; abundance: -; CDR3nt: TGTGCCAGCAGTGAACTAGCGGGGGCCTCCTACGAGCAGTACTTC; CDR3aa: CASSELAGASYEQYF
j_gene: TRBJ1-4; d_gene: TRBD1; v_gene: TRBV7-9; abundance: -; CDR3nt: TGTGCCAGCAGCCTATGGACAGGGGGCGCGAGAATCCGCGAAAAACTGTTTTTT; CDR3aa: CASSLWTGGARIREKLFF
j_gene: TRBJ2-7; d_gene: -; v_gene: TRBV18; abundance: -; CDR3nt: TGTGCCAGCTCACCTCTCGCAGGCTCCTCCTACGAGCAGTACTTC; CDR3aa: CASSPLAGSSYEQYF
j_gene: TRBJ1-6; d_gene: -; v_gene: TRBV5-1; abundance: -; CDR3nt: TGCGCCAGCAGCTTGGGGCCAGGCTCACCCCTCCACTTT; CDR3aa: CASSLGPGSPLHF
j_gene: TRBJ1-1; d_gene: TRBD1; v_gene: TRBV19; abundance: -; CDR3nt: TGTGCCAGTAGTGCCCGACAGGGGGCTGAAGCTTTCTTT; CDR3aa: CASSARQGAEAFF
j_gene: TRBJ2-1; d_gene: -; v_gene: TRBV6-2/TRBV6-3; abundance: -; CDR3nt: TGTGCCAGCAGTTTGGGGGACACCTACAATGAGCAGTTCTTC; CDR3aa: CASSLGDTYNEQFF
j_gene: TRBJ2-3; d_gene: -; v_gene: TRBV5-8; abundance: -; CDR3nt: TGTGCCAGCAGCCACCAAGCGGCAGGTGTTACAGATACGCAGTATTTT; CDR3aa: CASSHQAAGVTDTQYF
j_gene: TRBJ1-2; d_gene: TRBD1; v_gene: TRBV4-1; abundance: few; CDR3nt: TGCGCCAGCAGCCAAGGGGACAGGGAACTCTATGGCTACACCTTC; CDR3aa: CASSQGDRELYGYTF
j_gene: TRBJ2-5; d_gene: -; v_gene: TRBV14; abundance: -; CDR3nt: TGTGCCAGCAGCCAGGGGGGGCGGAAACAAGAGACCCAGTACTTC; CDR3aa: CASSQGGRKQETQYF
j_gene: TRBJ1-1; d_gene: -; v_gene: TRBV3-1/TRBV3-2; abundance: -; CDR3nt: TGTGCCAGCAGCCTACGACAGGACACTGAAGCTTTCTTT; CDR3aa: CASSLRQDTEAFF
j_gene: TRBJ2-5; d_gene: -; v_gene: TRBV7-9; abundance: -; CDR3nt: TGTGCCAGCAGCTTAACGTCCAAGTTAGTTAACCAAGAGACCCAGTACTTC; CDR3aa: CASSLTSKLVNQETQYF
j_gene: TRBJ2-4; d_gene: TRBD1; v_gene: TRBV4-2; abundance: -; CDR3nt: TGTGCCAGCAGCCAAGACCCTCCTCGGACAGGGGGAGCCAAAAACATTCAGTACTTC; CDR3aa: CASSQDPPRTGGAKNIQYF
j_gene: TRBJ1-2; d_gene: TRBD1; v_gene: TRBV28; abundance: -; CDR3nt: TGTGCCAGCAGTCCGGACAGGTTGATCGTTTATGGCTACACCTTC; CDR3aa: CASSPDRLIVYGYTF
j_gene: TRBJ1-2; d_gene: TRBD1; v_gene: TRBV7-2; abundance: -; CDR3nt: TGTGCCAGCAGCGACCGACAGGGGCTTTATGGCTACACCTTC; CDR3aa: CASSDRQGLYGYTF
j_gene: TRBJ1-1; d_gene: -; v_gene: TRBV24-1; abundance: few; CDR3nt: TGTGCCACCAGTGATTATTACAAGAACACTGAAGCTTTCTTT; CDR3aa: CATSDYYKNTEAFF
j_gene: TRBJ2-1; d_gene: -; v_gene: TRBV20-1; abundance: -; CDR3nt: TGCAGTGCTAGGACAGACAATGAGCAGTTCTTC; CDR3aa: CSARTDNEQFF
j_gene: TRBJ1-5; d_gene: TRBD1; v_gene: TRBV19; abundance: -; CDR3nt: TGTGCCAGTAGTGGGGGACAGACGAGCAATCAGCCCCAGCATTTT; CDR3aa: CASSGGQTSNQPQHF
j_gene: TRBJ2-1; d_gene: TRBD2; v_gene: TRBV27; abundance: -; CDR3nt: TGTGCCAGCAGTAGAGGGACTAGCCCTCGTTTAAATGAGCAGTTCTTC; CDR3aa: CASSRGTSPRLNEQFF
j_gene: TRBJ1-2; d_gene: -; v_gene: TRBV19; abundance: -; CDR3nt: TGTGCCAGTAGACTTTTTCGGGGAGGCTATGGCTACACCTTC; CDR3aa: CASRLFRGGYGYTF
j_gene: TRBJ2-5; d_gene: -; v_gene: TRBV5-6; abundance: -; CDR3nt: TGTGCCAGCAGCTTGGCAGGGTTGGGGACCCAGTACTTC; CDR3aa: CASSLAGLGTQYF